The entry below gives a single T cell receptor (beta chain) sequence along with its context. Its antigen remains unknown. Using immunoSEQ multiplex PCR, the repertoire was profiled, and TCRdb retains in-frame clones only, with some absent. Seen here are under 150,000 clones, under 95% observed once, and the top ten hold approximately 5%. These data are taken from a study of T cell responses to AZD1222 COVID-19 vaccine. This CDR3 has 12 amino acids. In germline, CDR1 is SEHNR, CDR2 FQNEAQ (reference sequence). Deletions cut 8 bases from V and 2 bases from J, with 10 bases between. The study, taken as a whole, reports: The donor group comprised mostly white British people and more females; the analysis possibly underestimated clonal diversity. Among those given AZD1222, only six were seropositive at baseline.

The chain carries TRBV7-9 and TRBJ2-7; D unclear. This sequence originates from an adult in good health. This specimen consisted of peripheral blood, obtained on day 0 of AZD1222 vaccination. CDR3 in DNA: TGTGCCAGCTCGGGCAGTACCTACGAGCAGTACTTC. Amino acid sequence: CASSGSTYEQYF. The full variable domain, rest sourced from reference TRBV7-9 and TRBJ2-7, is DTGVSQNPRHKITKRGQNVTFRCDPISEHNRLYWYRQTLGQGPEFLTYFQNEAQLEKSRLLSDRFSAERPKGSFSTLEIQRTEQGDSAMYLCASSGSTYEQYFGPGTRLTVT.